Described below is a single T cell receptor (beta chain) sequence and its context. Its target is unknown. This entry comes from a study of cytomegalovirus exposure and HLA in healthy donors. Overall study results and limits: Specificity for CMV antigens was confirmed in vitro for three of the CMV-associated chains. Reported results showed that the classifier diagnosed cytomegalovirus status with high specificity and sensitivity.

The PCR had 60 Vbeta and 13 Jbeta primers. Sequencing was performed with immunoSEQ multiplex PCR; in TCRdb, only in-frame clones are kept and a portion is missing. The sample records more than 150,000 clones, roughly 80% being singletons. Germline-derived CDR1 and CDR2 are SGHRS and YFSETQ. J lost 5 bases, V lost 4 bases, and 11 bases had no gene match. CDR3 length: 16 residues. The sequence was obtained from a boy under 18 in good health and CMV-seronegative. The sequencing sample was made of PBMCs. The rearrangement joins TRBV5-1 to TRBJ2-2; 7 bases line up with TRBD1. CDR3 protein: CASSSSGTVQTGELFF. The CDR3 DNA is TGCGCCAGCAGCAGCTCAGGGACAGTTCAAACCGGGGAGCTGTTTTTT.